This entry concerns a single T cell receptor (beta chain). No antigen is known for it. Samples were taken several times over chemoradiotherapy. Measured with immunoSEQ multiplex PCR; TCRdb has only the in-frame clones, and not every one. Seen here are approximately 5,600 clones, 70% to 85% observed once, and the top ten hold nearly 9%. This sample was included in a study of chemoradiotherapy in HPV16-positive cancers. About the study: Candidate HPV-specific T-cell clones and common TCR motifs came from functional assays in two HPV16-positive patients.

Points from the study as a whole: Only a couple of HPV16-positive patients supplied the functional HPV-specificity definition.

The TCR sequence derives from a human donor with HPV-associated anogenital cancer. The sequences come from tumor tissue, collected from a patient who underwent chemoradiotherapy.

Here the CDR3 reads CAISSLAGVSTDTQYF. DNA of the CDR3: TGTGCCATCAGCTCGCTAGCGGGGGTAAGCACAGATACGCAGTATTTT. The chain couples TRBV10-3 to TRBJ2-3, with 10 bases fitting TRBD2. The CDR3 spans 16 residues. V was clipped by 6 bases and J by 0 bases; unmatched bases: 6. Looked up from germline, CDR1 is ENHRY and CDR2 is SYGVKD.